A single sample is the source of the 31 T cell receptor beta chains below, sequenced in a study of human T cells and chemical hapten exposure. TCRdb reprocessed the RACE reads with MiXCR, giving one entry per CDR3 protein. The table shows a few hundred thousand distinct CDR3 sequences, with more than 5% occurring only once. Time point indicated: patch test 2, 6 weeks after DPC sensitization. Treatment of the sample: therapeutic diphenylcyclopropenone sensitization with weekly scalp DPC. The sample was whole blood, taken in connection with sensitization to the hapten diphenylcyclopropenone (DPC). These receptors came from a woman aged 18-29 years with alopecia areata. Some clones in this sample may be carry-over from other donors' samples.

This clonotype appeared a few times. The gene calls are TRBV4-1 and TRBJ2-6; no clear D. The CDR3 totals 16 residues. With 4 bases removed from V and 0 bases from J, the gap between germline ends came to 10 bases. The V gene's germline CDR1 is MGHRA and CDR2 YSYEKL. The CDR3 loop is CASSLPRASGANVLTF. The CDR3 nucleotides read TGCGCCAGCAGCCTGCCGCGAGCCTCTGGGGCCAACGTCCTGACTTTC.

This clonotype was found a few times. This chain uses TRBV12-5 with TRBJ1-4, with no clear D. Trimming left V 5 bases short and J 8 bases short, with 15 bases between. The CDR3 contains 14 residues. CDR1 is LGHNT and CDR2 is FRNRAP in the germline V gene. The CDR3 loop is CASGRVPRNEKLFF. DNA of the CDR3: TGTGCTAGTGGTCGCGTACCTAGGAACGAAAAACTGTTTTTT.

The chain joins TRBV6-5 to TRBJ1-2; weak D call: TRBD1 (5 bases). The CDR3 spans 14 residues. Germline V gives CDR1 MNHEY, CDR2 SVGAGI. Deletions cut 5 bases from V and 4 bases from J, with 14 bases between. The CDR3 DNA follows: TGTGCCAGCAGTCGGCGGGACGGAGGCTATGGCTACACCTTC. Amino acid sequence: CASSRRDGGYGYTF.

This clonotype was seen a few times. The chain carries TRBV7-2 and TRBJ2-3; the D call may be TRBD1 or TRBD2 (5 bases each). Germline CDR1 SGHTA, CDR2 FQGNSA. This CDR3 is 18 amino acids long. V lost 6 bases, J lost 6 bases, and 28 bases lay in between. CDR3 coding DNA: TGTGCCAGCAGGAGCCGGGACCCTGAGTCCCACACACCGGATACGCAGTATTTT. Its protein product is CASRSRDPESHTPDTQYF.

The chain combines TRBV15 with TRBJ2-3, with D perhaps given as TRBD1 or TRBD2 (5 bases each). This CDR3 spans 14 amino acids. V was cut by 4 bases and J by 3 bases, with 11 bases left in between. Germline CDR1 and CDR2: LNHNV and YYDKDF (reference sequence). CDR3 DNA: TGTGCCACCAGCACTTGGGACCGTACAGATACGCAGTATTTT. This gives the protein CATSTWDRTDTQYF. The whole variable domain, filled in from reference TRBV15 and TRBJ2-3, reads DAMVIQNPRYQVTQFGKPVTLSCSQTLNHNVMYWYQQKSSQAPKLLFHYYDKDFNNEADTPDNFQSRRPNTSFCFLDIRSPGLGDTAMYLCATSTWDRTDTQYFGPGTRLTVL.

In its sample, this clonotype was seen many times. V and J are TRBV12-3 or TRBV12-4 and TRBJ1-1, with no clear D. Trimming stripped 0 bases from V and 3 bases from J, with 8 bases between. This CDR3 contains 14 residues. CDR3 coding DNA: TGTGCCAGCAGTTTAGCGGGGAGGTACACTGAAGCTTTCTTT. Its translation is CASSLAGRYTEAFF.

This chain uses TRBV12-3 or TRBV12-4 with TRBJ1-3, with D tentatively TRBD1 (5 bases). V lost 5 bases to trimming and J lost 1 base, with 9 bases between them. The length of the CDR3 is 14 residues. Here the CDR3 reads CASSDRASGNTIYF. In nucleotides, the CDR3 is TGTGCCAGCAGTGACAGAGCTTCTGGAAACACCATATATTTT.

This clonotype was picked up a small number of times. The V call is TRBV5-4, the J call TRBJ2-3; 7 nucleotides match TRBD1. The CDR3 is 15 residues long. V was pared by 3 bases and J by 0 bases, with 4 bases of the junction left unmatched. Germline lookup yields CDR1 SGHNT and CDR2 YYREEE (reference sequence). The CDR3 coding sequence is TGTGCCAGCAGCTCTACAGGGGCCAGCACAGATACGCAGTATTTT. This encodes CASSSTGASTDTQYF.

Ten or more counts support this clonotype. The chain joins TRBV6-2 or TRBV6-3 to TRBJ1-2; D remains ambiguous. V was shortened by 1 base and J by 2 bases, with 5 bases between the two germline ends. The CDR3 has 13 amino acids. The germline V gene has CDR1 MNHEY and CDR2 SVGEGT. The CDR3 spells CASSYFQNYGYTF. DNA of the CDR3: TGTGCCAGCAGTTACTTCCAGAACTATGGCTACACCTTC.

This chain uses TRBV12-3 or TRBV12-4 with TRBJ1-1; D is undetermined. This CDR3 comprises 12 residues. Trimming shortened V by 6 bases and J by 1 base, and 6 bases separated the two germline ends. CDR3 loop: CASRSANTEAFF. The CDR3 nucleotides read TGTGCCAGCAGGTCAGCGAACACTGAAGCTTTCTTT.

This clonotype was detected a few times. The V and J genes are TRBV7-9 and TRBJ2-3; TRBD2 matches 10 bases. Trimming cost V 5 bases and J 6 bases; bases outside gene matches: 17. Germline V gene sequence: CDR1 SEHNR, CDR2 FQNEAQ (reference sequence). CDR3 length: 18 residues. The CDR3 reads CASSPTSGSLGSPDTQYF. CDR3 nucleotides: TGTGCCAGCAGCCCGACTAGCGGGTCCCTTGGGTCCCCCGATACGCAGTATTTT. The full variable domain, with the rest looked up from reference TRBV7-9 and TRBJ2-3, is DTGVSQNPRHKITKRGQNVTFRCDPISEHNRLYWYRQTLGQGPEFLTYFQNEAQLEKSRLLSDRFSAERPKGSFSTLEIQRTEQGDSAMYLCASSPTSGSLGSPDTQYFGPGTRLTVL.

J is TRBJ2-1 and V is TRBV2; tentative D call: TRBD1 (6 bases). Germline V gives CDR1 SNHLY, CDR2 FYNNEI. V gave up 7 bases and J gave up 0 bases, with 22 bases separating them. CDR3 length equals 18 residues. The CDR3 loop reads CASTGASEGTNSYNEQFF. The CDR3 DNA follows: TGTGCCAGCACCGGAGCCTCCGAGGGGACAAACTCCTACAATGAGCAGTTCTTC.

This clonotype was recorded many times. V is TRBV2 and J is TRBJ1-2; D is undetermined. The germline V and J ends were trimmed by 4 bases and 0 bases, with 9 bases remaining between them. The length of the CDR3 is 14 residues. Germline V gene sequence: CDR1 SNHLY, CDR2 FYNNEI. The CDR3 reads CASSGQRTNYGYTF. CDR3 nucleotides: TGTGCCAGCAGTGGTCAGCGGACTAACTATGGCTACACCTTC.

This clonotype was observed at least ten times. This sequence joins TRBV28 and TRBJ1-1; D is unclear. CDR1 MDHEN and CDR2 SYDVKM come from the germline V gene. V was trimmed by 5 bases and J by 8 bases, leaving 18 bases between them. The CDR3 runs 14 residues. Here the CDR3 reads CASSHSIPSPEAFF. The CDR3 nucleotides read TGTGCCAGCAGTCACAGCATACCCTCTCCCGAAGCTTTCTTT.

The V and J genes are TRBV6-6 and TRBJ1-2, with a possible D match to TRBD1 (5 bases). The germline V gene encodes CDR1 MNHNY and CDR2 SVGAGI (reference sequence). V lost 3 bases and J lost 0, with 11 bases in between. The CDR3 sequence is 15 residues long. The CDR3 loop reads CASSYGTNSNYGYTF. Written as DNA, the CDR3 is TGTGCCAGCAGTTATGGGACTAACTCTAACTATGGCTACACCTTC.

This clonotype occurred a few times. V and J are TRBV20-1 and TRBJ2-4; 11 bases match TRBD2. The CDR3 has 17 residues. The germline gives CDR1 DFQATT, CDR2 SNEGSKA (reference sequence). V gave up 5 bases and J gave up 0 bases; unmatched junction bases: 9. CDR3 protein: CSAFTSGGDLAKNIQYF. The CDR3 DNA is TGCAGTGCTTTTACTAGCGGGGGCGACCTAGCCAAAAACATTCAGTACTTC.

The chain uses TRBV12-3 or TRBV12-4 and TRBJ1-5; tentative D call: TRBD1 (5 bases). V was shortened by 3 bases and J by 4 bases, with 10 bases between the two germline ends. CDR3 size: 14 residues. CDR3 sequence reads: CASSFSTANQPQHF. Here the CDR3 DNA reads TGTGCCAGCAGTTTTTCGACAGCGAATCAGCCCCAGCATTTT.

In this sample, this clonotype turned up many times. This chain joins TRBV20-1 and TRBJ1-5, with a tentative D call TRBD1 (6 bases). The germline gives CDR1 DFQATT, CDR2 SNEGSKA (reference sequence). There are 16 residues in the CDR3. Trimming took off 6 bases at V and 6 bases at J, with 24 bases between the two ends. In nucleotides, the CDR3 is TGCAGTGCGGGACCCGGGGGGCGGGGGTTCGGTCAGCCCCAGCATTTT. Amino acid sequence: CSAGPGGRGFGQPQHF.

This clonotype has ten or more counts. The chain recombines TRBV7-9 with TRBJ2-5; no definite D call. Germline loops: CDR1 SEHNR, CDR2 FQNEAQ (reference sequence). V gave up 4 bases and J gave up 0 bases, with 9 bases separating them. The CDR3 runs to 14 residues. The CDR3 sequence is CASSSPPYQETQYF. DNA of the CDR3: TGTGCCAGCAGCTCCCCCCCGTACCAAGAGACCCAGTACTTC.

This clonotype came up many times. The rearrangement joins TRBV18 to TRBJ2-7; either TRBD1 or TRBD2 may fit D (5 bases each). The CDR3 sequence is 13 residues long. With 8 bases removed from V and 0 bases from J, the gap between germline ends came to 11 bases. Germline CDR1 is KGHSH and CDR2 is LQKENI. CDR3 residues: CASSPGRSYEQYF. CDR3 DNA: TGTGCCAGCAGCCCGGGACGCTCCTACGAGCAGTACTTC.

This clonotype was detected a few times. The V and J genes are TRBV29-1 and TRBJ2-1, with D possibly matching TRBD1 (5 bases). Germline V lookup: CDR1 SQVTM, CDR2 ANQGSEA. The CDR3 is made up of 17 amino acids. V lost 1 base, J lost 0 bases, and 16 bases lay in between. CDR3 DNA: TGCAGCGTTGAAGTATATGGGGCTCTGGGCTCCTACAATGAGCAGTTCTTC. This sequence encodes CSVEVYGALGSYNEQFF.

The rearrangement joins TRBV15 to TRBJ2-1; TRBD1 aligns across 9 bases. The CDR3 extends over 13 amino acids. Per the germline V gene, CDR1 is LNHNV and CDR2 is YYDKDF (reference sequence). With 10 bases clipped from V and 7 bases from J, the junction kept 8 bases outside the gene matches. This CDR3 reads CAIKQGALNEQFF. Here the CDR3 DNA reads TGTGCCATCAAACAGGGGGCGCTTAATGAGCAGTTCTTC.

J is TRBJ1-1 and V is TRBV6-2 or TRBV6-3; TRBD1 aligns across 7 bases. Germline CDR1 is MNHEY and CDR2 is SVGEGT. Germline trimming cut 7 bases from V and 3 bases from J; bases unmatched to any gene: 5. This CDR3 contains 13 residues. Here the CDR3 reads CASTLQGHTEAFF. The DNA of the CDR3 is TGTGCCAGCACCTTACAGGGGCACACTGAAGCTTTCTTT.

At least ten counts were recorded for this clonotype. Here the CDR3 reads CASSAPYEAGQNEQFF. The CDR3, as DNA: TGTGCCAGCAGCGCCCCTTATGAGGCGGGTCAAAATGAGCAGTTCTTC. The chain employs TRBV9 and TRBJ2-1; tentative D call: TRBD2 (5 bases). CDR1 is SGDLS and CDR2 is YYNGEE in the germline V gene. V gave up 3 bases and J gave up 7 bases, with 20 bases separating them. The CDR3 has 16 residues. The full variable domain, with the rest looked up from reference TRBV9 and TRBJ2-1, is DSGVTQTPKHLITATGQRVTLRCSPRSGDLSVYWYQQSLDQGLQFLIQYYNGEERAKGNILERFSAQQFPDLHSELNLSSLELGDSALYFCASSAPYEAGQNEQFFGPGTRLTVL.

The CDR3 nucleotides read TGTGCCAGCAGCTTAGAACAGGGTCTTAGTCAGCCCCAGCATTTT. This encodes CASSLEQGLSQPQHF. The chain uses TRBV7-2 and TRBJ1-5, with a possible D match to TRBD1 (6 bases). This CDR3 has 15 residues. CDR1 and CDR2 from the germline V gene are SGHTA and FQGNSA. The ends were cut back, 1 base at V and 6 bases at J, with 13 bases in the middle.

The chain joins TRBV5-6 to TRBJ1-1; D is possibly TRBD1 (6 bases). The CDR3 loop spans 15 amino acids. In germline, CDR1 is SGHDT, CDR2 YYEEEE. V was cut by 4 bases and J by 0 bases, with 13 bases left in between. CDR3 protein: CASSVQGTLNTEAFF. In DNA, the CDR3 is TGTGCCAGCAGCGTTCAGGGGACGTTGAACACTGAAGCTTTCTTT.

CDR3 DNA: TGTGCCACCAGCACAGGGGCCCGCACAGATACGCAGTATTTT. Amino acids: CATSTGARTDTQYF. V usage is TRBV15 and J usage is TRBJ2-3; possibly TRBD1 for D (6 bases). CDR1 is LNHNV, CDR2 YYDKDF, per germline (reference sequence). This CDR3 region has 14 residues. Trimming removed 4 bases at V and 1 base at J, with 9 bases between.

This clonotype was counted between two and nine times. The chain uses TRBV10-3 and TRBJ2-3; D might be TRBD1 or TRBD2, each matching 6 bases. Germline-derived CDR1 and CDR2 are ENHRY and SYGVKD. This CDR3 is 14 amino acids long. V was trimmed by 6 bases and J by 5 bases, leaving 15 bases between them. This CDR3 reads CAIRTGRGQDTQYF. The CDR3 DNA sequence: TGTGCCATCAGGACAGGACGGGGGCAAGATACGCAGTATTTT.

This clonotype occurred a few times. This chain connects TRBV6-2 or TRBV6-3 to TRBJ2-1; 11 bases align to TRBD1. The CDR3 is 19 residues long. Per the germline V gene, CDR1 is MNHEY and CDR2 is SVGEGT. Losses at the gene ends were 5 bases for V and 3 bases for J; bases not matched to a gene: 15. CDR3 in DNA: TGTGCCAGCAGTCGGGACAGGGGGGATTACCCAACCTTCTACAATGAGCAGTTCTTC. Translating it yields CASSRDRGDYPTFYNEQFF.

This clonotype was counted a few times. V is TRBV6-1 and J is TRBJ2-1, with a possible D match to TRBD1 (6 bases). The CDR3 totals 16 residues. Germline V gene data show CDR1 as MNHNS and CDR2 as SASEGT. Trimming removed 7 bases from V and 0 bases from J, with 16 bases in between. CDR3 sequence reads: CASTRGHPSSYNEQFF. Here the CDR3 DNA reads TGTGCCAGCACCAGGGGACACCCGAGCTCCTACAATGAGCAGTTCTTC.

This clonotype was seen repeatedly, ten times or more. The CDR3 DNA reads TGTGCCAGCAGCTTAGTCGGGCAGGAAGCTTTCTTT. Translation gives CASSLVGQEAFF. This rearrangement joins TRBV7-9 to TRBJ1-1, with unresolved D. Trimming removed 1 base from V and 8 bases from J, with 8 bases in between. CDR1 is SEHNR and CDR2 is FQNEAQ in the germline V gene (reference sequence). The CDR3 spans 12 residues.